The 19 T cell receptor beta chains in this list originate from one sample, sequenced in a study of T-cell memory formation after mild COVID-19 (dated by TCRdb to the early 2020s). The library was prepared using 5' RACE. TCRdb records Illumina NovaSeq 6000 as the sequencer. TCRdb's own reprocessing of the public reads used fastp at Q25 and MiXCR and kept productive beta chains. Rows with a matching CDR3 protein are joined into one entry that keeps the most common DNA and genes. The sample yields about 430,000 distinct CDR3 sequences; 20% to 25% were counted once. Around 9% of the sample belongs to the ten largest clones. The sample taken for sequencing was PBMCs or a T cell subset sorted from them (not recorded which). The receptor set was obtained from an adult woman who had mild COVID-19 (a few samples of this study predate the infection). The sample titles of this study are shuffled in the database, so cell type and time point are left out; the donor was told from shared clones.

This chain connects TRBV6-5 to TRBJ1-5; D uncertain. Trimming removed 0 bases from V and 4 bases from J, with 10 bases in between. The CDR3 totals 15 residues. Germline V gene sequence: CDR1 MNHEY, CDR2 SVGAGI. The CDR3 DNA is TGTGCCAGCAGTTACTCAAGAGGCCGAAATCAGCCCCAGCATTTT. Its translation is CASSYSRGRNQPQHF.

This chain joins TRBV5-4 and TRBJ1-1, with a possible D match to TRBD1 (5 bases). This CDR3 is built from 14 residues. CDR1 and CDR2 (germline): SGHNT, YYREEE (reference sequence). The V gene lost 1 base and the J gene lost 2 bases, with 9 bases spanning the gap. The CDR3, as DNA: TGTGCCAGCAGCTTGTTTCAGGGAAACACTGAAGCTTTCTTT. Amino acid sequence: CASSLFQGNTEAFF.

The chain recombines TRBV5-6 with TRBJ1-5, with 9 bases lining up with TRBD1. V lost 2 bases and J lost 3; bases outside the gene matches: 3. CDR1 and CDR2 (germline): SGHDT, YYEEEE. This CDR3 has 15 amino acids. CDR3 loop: CASSFWTGDNQPQHF. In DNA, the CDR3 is TGTGCCAGCAGCTTCTGGACAGGGGACAATCAGCCCCAGCATTTT.

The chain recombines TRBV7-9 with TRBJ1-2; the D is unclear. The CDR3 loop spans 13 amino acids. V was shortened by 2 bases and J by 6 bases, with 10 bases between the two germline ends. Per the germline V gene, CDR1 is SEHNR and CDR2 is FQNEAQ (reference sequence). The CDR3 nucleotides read TGTGCCAGCAGCTTATCTTATTTGGATGGCTACACCTTC. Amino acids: CASSLSYLDGYTF.

DNA for the CDR3: TGTGCCAGCAGCCCCGGGACAGGTTTCACAGATACGCAGTATTTT. Amino acids: CASSPGTGFTDTQYF. The chain links TRBV7-6 to TRBJ2-3, with TRBD1 identical over 8 bases. Germline trimming cut 5 bases from V and 2 bases from J; bases unmatched to any gene: 6. The V gene's germline CDR1 is SGHVS and CDR2 FNYEAQ. This CDR3 has 15 amino acids.

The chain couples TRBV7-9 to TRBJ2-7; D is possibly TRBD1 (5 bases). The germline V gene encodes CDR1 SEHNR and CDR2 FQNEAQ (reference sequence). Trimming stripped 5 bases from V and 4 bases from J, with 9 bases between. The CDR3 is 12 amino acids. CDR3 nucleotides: TGTGCCAGCAGCGTCCGACAGTACGAGCAGTACTTC. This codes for CASSVRQYEQYF.

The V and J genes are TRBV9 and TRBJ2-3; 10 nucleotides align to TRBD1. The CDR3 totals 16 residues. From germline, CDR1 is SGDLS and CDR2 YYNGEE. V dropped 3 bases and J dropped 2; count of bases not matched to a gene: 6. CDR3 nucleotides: TGTGCCAGCAGCGAAGGACAGGGGGAATCCACAGATACGCAGTATTTT. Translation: CASSEGQGESTDTQYF.

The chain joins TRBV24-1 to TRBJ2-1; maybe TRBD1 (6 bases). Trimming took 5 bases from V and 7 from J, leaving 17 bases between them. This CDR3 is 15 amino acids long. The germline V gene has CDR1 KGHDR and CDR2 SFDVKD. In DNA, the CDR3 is TGTGCCACCAGTGTCTTGACAGGAAGCACTAATGAGCAGTTCTTC. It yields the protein CATSVLTGSTNEQFF.

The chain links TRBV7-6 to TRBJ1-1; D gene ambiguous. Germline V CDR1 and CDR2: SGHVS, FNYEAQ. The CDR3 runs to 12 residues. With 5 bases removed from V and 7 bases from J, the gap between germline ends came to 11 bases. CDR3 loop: CASSPPTGEAFF. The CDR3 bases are TGTGCCAGCAGCCCCCCAACTGGTGAAGCTTTCTTT.

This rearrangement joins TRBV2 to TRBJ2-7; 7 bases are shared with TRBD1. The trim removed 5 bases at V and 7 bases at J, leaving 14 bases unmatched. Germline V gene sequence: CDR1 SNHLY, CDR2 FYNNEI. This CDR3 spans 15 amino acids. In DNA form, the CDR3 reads TGTGCCAGCAGTCCTACCCGGACAGGATCGGGGGAGCAGTACTTC. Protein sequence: CASSPTRTGSGEQYF.

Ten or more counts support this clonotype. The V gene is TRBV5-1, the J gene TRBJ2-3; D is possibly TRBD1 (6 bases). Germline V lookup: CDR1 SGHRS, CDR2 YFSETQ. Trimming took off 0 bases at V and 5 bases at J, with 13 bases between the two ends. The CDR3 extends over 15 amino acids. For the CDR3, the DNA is TGCGCCAGCAGCTTGGGCAGGGGAATTAAAGATACGCAGTATTTT. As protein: CASSLGRGIKDTQYF.

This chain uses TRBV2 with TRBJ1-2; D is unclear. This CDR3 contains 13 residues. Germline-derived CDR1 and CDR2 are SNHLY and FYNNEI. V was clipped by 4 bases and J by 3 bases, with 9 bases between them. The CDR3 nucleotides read TGTGCCAGCAGTGTATGGCCTCACTATGGCTACACCTTC. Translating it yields CASSVWPHYGYTF.

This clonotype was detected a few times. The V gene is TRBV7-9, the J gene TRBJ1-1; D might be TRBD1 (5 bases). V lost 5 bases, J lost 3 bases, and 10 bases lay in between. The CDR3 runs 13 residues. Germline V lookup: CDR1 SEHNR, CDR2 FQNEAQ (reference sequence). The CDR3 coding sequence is TGTGCCAGCAGCGCTGCCAGGGACACTGAAGCTTTCTTT. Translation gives CASSAARDTEAFF.

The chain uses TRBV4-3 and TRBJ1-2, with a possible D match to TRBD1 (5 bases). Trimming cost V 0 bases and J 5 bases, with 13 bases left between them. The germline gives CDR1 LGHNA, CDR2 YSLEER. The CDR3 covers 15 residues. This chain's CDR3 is CASSQDLFEGYGYTF. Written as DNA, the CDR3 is TGCGCCAGCAGCCAAGACCTTTTTGAGGGGTATGGCTACACCTTC.

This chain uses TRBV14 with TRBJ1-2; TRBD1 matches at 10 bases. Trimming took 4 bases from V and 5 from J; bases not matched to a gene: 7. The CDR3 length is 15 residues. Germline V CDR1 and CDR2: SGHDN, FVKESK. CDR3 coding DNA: TGTGCCAGCAGCCCCGGGACAGGGGTCCAGTATGGCTACACCTTC. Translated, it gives CASSPGTGVQYGYTF.

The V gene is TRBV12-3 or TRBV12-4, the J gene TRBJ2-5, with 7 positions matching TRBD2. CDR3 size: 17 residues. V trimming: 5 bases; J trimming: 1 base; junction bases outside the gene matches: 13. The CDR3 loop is CASSLGERRGTQETQYF. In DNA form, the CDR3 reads TGTGCCAGCAGTCTAGGTGAAAGGCGGGGGACCCAAGAGACCCAGTACTTC.

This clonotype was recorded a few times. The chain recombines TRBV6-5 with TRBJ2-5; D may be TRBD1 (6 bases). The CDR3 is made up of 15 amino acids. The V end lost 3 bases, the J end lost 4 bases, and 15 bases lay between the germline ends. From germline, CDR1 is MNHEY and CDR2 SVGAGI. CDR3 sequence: CASSYGSDSLETQYF. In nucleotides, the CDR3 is TGTGCCAGCAGTTATGGATCGGACAGCCTAGAGACCCAGTACTTC.

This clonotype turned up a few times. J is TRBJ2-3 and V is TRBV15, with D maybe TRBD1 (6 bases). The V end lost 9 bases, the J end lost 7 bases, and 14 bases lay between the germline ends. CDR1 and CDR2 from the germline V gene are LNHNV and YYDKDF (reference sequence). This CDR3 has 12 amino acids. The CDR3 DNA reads TGTGCCACTACAGGGTTTAGTAATACGCAGTATTTT. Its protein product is CATTGFSNTQYF.

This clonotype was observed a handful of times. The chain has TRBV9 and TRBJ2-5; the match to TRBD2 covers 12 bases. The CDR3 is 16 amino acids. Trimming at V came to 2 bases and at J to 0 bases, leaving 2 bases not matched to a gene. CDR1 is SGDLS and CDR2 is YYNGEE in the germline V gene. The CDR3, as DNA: TGTGCCAGCAGCGTGCTAGCGGGGGGGTACCAAGAGACCCAGTACTTC. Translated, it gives CASSVLAGGYQETQYF. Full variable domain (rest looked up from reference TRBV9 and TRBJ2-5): DSGVTQTPKHLITATGQRVTLRCSPRSGDLSVYWYQQSLDQGLQFLIQYYNGEERAKGNILERFSAQQFPDLHSELNLSSLELGDSALYFCASSVLAGGYQETQYFGPGTRLLVL.